The next 3 T cell receptor beta chains were all read from a single sample in a study of Tregs in tolerant kidney transplant recipients. The data were produced by immunoSEQ multiplex PCR, yet TCRdb's version contains in-frame clones alone and is incomplete. Its table lists under 55,000 clones. The sample in question was CD4+ T cells from blood, obtained before the transplant. Receptor source: a human donor who received a combined kidney and bone marrow transplant.

Points on this clone: The CDR3 is cut off 3 residues early in the read; its end comes from the germline J gene. The chain links TRBV5-1 to TRBJ1-3; maybe TRBD1 (6 bases). Trimming took off 6 bases at V and 0 bases at J, with 16 bases between the two ends. Germline V gene data show CDR1 as SGHRS and CDR2 as YFSETQ. The CDR3 length is 16 residues. The CDR3 DNA, read in part, is TGCGCCAGCACCATCTCCCCGACAGGCTCTGGAAACACC. Translation gives CASTISPTGSGNT. The full CDR3 is CASTISPTGSGNTIYF.

Comment on this clone: The sequenced fragment ends 3 residues before the CDR3 boundary, so the rest is inferred from the germline J gene. The V gene is TRBV2, the J gene TRBJ1-5; TRBD1 is a possible D gene (6 bases). Germline V gives CDR1 SNHLY, CDR2 FYNNEI. Deletions cut 5 bases from V and 7 bases from J, with 15 bases between. The CDR3 length is 14 residues. This chain's CDR3 is CASSPGGQRQPQHF. The CDR3 DNA, read in part, is TGTGCCAGCAGTCCGGGGGGGCAGCGGCAGCCC.

About this clone itself: Sequencing ends 3 residues short of the CDR3 end; the germline J gene provides the rest. This chain uses TRBV6-1 with TRBJ2-2, with 9 bases lining up with TRBD1. Germline-derived CDR1 and CDR2 are MNHNS and SASEGT. There are 14 residues in the CDR3. Trimming removed 3 bases from V and 5 bases from J; junction bases left unmatched: 1. CDR3 sequence: CASSEDRGTGELFF. The sequenced CDR3 bases are TGTGCCAGCAGTGAGGACAGGGGAACCGGGGAG.